These T cell receptor beta chains were read from a single sample in a study of OX40 agonist ivuxolimab in advanced cancers. This table comes from immunoSEQ multiplex PCR, and its TCRdb copy is limited to in-frame clones, with some not included. The profile shows some 100,000 clones, around 91% of them singletons. Sequenced material: CD4+ or CD8+ T cells sorted from blood, taken in a trial of the OX40 agonist ivuxolimab. These receptor sequences come from an adult with an advanced solid tumor such as melanoma, head and neck, liver or kidney cancer. Both conserved end residues are part of each CDR3. A D gene is named only where the DNA matches it firmly. The size entry is marked missing in some rows and otherwise reads once, few, many or a size class.

cdr3_nt	cdr3_aa	j_call	v_call	clone_size	d_call
TGTGCCAGCCCCCTTCCGCTCGTGACAGCTGAAGCTTTCTTT	CASPLPLVTAEAFF	TRBJ1-1	TRBV5-5	.	.
TGTGCCAGCAGCCCCCCGGGGGCCTTTACGAACAATGAGCAGTTCTTC	CASSPPGAFTNNEQFF	TRBJ2-1	TRBV7-3	once	.
TGTGCCAGCAGTTATTCCGACAGGGTCGCTTTCTTT	CASSYSDRVAFF	TRBJ1-1	TRBV6-6	.	TRBD1
TGTGCCAGCACGGGGGCCCAAGAGACCCAGTACTTC	CASTGAQETQYF	TRBJ2-5	TRBV6-1	.	.
TGTGCCAGCAAATCCACCCGGGGCTTACAAGAGACCCAGTACTTC	CASKSTRGLQETQYF	TRBJ2-5	TRBV7-8	.	.
TGTGCCAGCAGCCCCGGGACTAGCGGGATCGGCACAGATACGCAGTATTTT	CASSPGTSGIGTDTQYF	TRBJ2-3	TRBV11-2	.	TRBD2
TGTGCCAGCAGTTATTCCCAGGAGTCCTTATATGGCTACACCTTC	CASSYSQESLYGYTF	TRBJ1-2	TRBV6-5	once	.
TGTGCCAGCAGCCAACCTCTAGGGGATTTCAACTATGGCTACACCTTC	CASSQPLGDFNYGYTF	TRBJ1-2	TRBV28	.	.
TGTGCCAGCAGCTTTTCAGGGGGCAATGAGCAGTTCTTC	CASSFSGGNEQFF	TRBJ2-1	TRBV7-2	.	TRBD1
TGTGCCAGCAGCTTGGGACAATATCAAGAGACCCAGTACTTC	CASSLGQYQETQYF	TRBJ2-5	TRBV5-4	few	.
TGTGCCTGGAGTAAAGGAACAGCCACCGGGGAGCTGTTTTTT	CAWSKGTATGELFF	TRBJ2-2	TRBV30	.	.
TGTGCCAGTAGTAGGGGCATCGAGCAGTTCTTC	CASSRGIEQFF	TRBJ2-1	TRBV19	.	.
TGCGCCAGCAGCCCCGGACAGGGGAACTACGAGCAGTACTTC	CASSPGQGNYEQYF	TRBJ2-7	TRBV5-1	.	TRBD1
TGTGCCAGCAGTGAATATCGGACTAGCGGGAACGATGAGCAGTTCTTC	CASSEYRTSGNDEQFF	TRBJ2-1	TRBV25-1	.	TRBD2
TGTGCCAGCGGACTAGTCCCCCAAGAGACCCAGTACTTC	CASGLVPQETQYF	TRBJ2-5	TRBV2	.	TRBD2
TGCAGTCCTGACACTTCCTACGAGCAGTACTTC	CSPDTSYEQYF	TRBJ2-7	TRBV20-1	.	.
TGTGCCAGCAGCTTAAGACTAGAGGAGACCCAGTACTTC	CASSLRLEETQYF	TRBJ2-5	TRBV7-2	.	.
TGTGCCAGCAGCCAAGAGAGGGGCGCACATTATGGCTACACCTTC	CASSQERGAHYGYTF	TRBJ1-2	TRBV11-3	.	.
TGTGCCAGCAGCTTAGCTAGCGGGAGGAGAATAAAGACCCAGTACTTC	CASSLASGRRIKTQYF	TRBJ2-5	TRBV7-2	.	TRBD2
TGTGCCAGCAGCTTGGCCGGCGGACTGGCAAATACGCAGTATTTT	CASSLAGGLANTQYF	TRBJ2-3	TRBV4-2	.	.
TGTGCCAGCAGGGTTGGGGAGAACACTGAAGCTTTCTTT	CASRVGENTEAFF	TRBJ1-1	TRBV7-2	.	.
TGCGCCAGCAGCTTGGAAGGACGGAGGCCTATCCTAAGCTCCTACGAGCAGTACTTC	CASSLEGRRPILSSYEQYF	TRBJ2-7	TRBV5-1	.	.
TGTGCAAGTCGCTCCAGCCAGTATTATCAGCCCCAGCATTTT	CASRSSQYYQPQHF	TRBJ1-5	TRBV12-2	.	.
TGTGCCAGCAGCTCGAGGCCGAACATGAACACTGAAGCTTTCTTT	CASSSRPNMNTEAFF	TRBJ1-1	TRBV7-2	.	.
TGTGCCAGTAGTATCACAGAACTAGCGGGAGCTTACAATGAGCAGTTCTTC	CASSITELAGAYNEQFF	TRBJ2-1	TRBV19	.	TRBD2
TGTGCCAGTAGTATCATAGGGACATATGCTAATGAAAAACTGTTTTTT	CASSIIGTYANEKLFF	TRBJ1-4	TRBV19	.	.
TGTGCCAGCAGCCAAGATCCGACCGGACCTTGGGCTGAGACCCAGTACTTC	CASSQDPTGPWAETQYF	TRBJ2-5	TRBV4-2	.	.
TGTGCCAGCAGTTTTGTATTGTACCCGGGGCCTCAAGGGAGGCCCTACGAGCAGTACTTC	CASSFVLYPGPQGRPYEQYF	TRBJ2-7	TRBV28	.	.
TGTGCCAGCAGCTTAGACGGCCTGAGAGGGGCGGGTGGCTACACCTTC	CASSLDGLRGAGGYTF	TRBJ1-2	TRBV7-2	once	.
TGTGCCAGCAGCAATCGACATAATCTACGAAACACCATATATTTT	CASSNRHNLRNTIYF	TRBJ1-3	TRBV11-2	once	.
TGTGCCAGCAGCGTAGGCGACCAGAACACTGAAGCTTTCTTT	CASSVGDQNTEAFF	TRBJ1-1	TRBV9	.	.
TGTGCAAGTCGCGTCGGGACGAGCTTC	CASRVGTSF	TRBJ1-2	TRBV12-2	few	.
TGTGCCAGCAGCCAAGATCAAGGCAGGGAAACTTTCTTT	CASSQDQGRETFF	TRBJ1-1	TRBV5-4	once	.
TGTGCCAGCAGCGCTCTATCCGGGACAGGGTCCTATGGCTACACCTTC	CASSALSGTGSYGYTF	TRBJ1-2	TRBV9	.	TRBD1
TGTGCCAGCAGCCTCGACCATAGCTCCTACAATGAGCAGTTCTTC	CASSLDHSSYNEQFF	TRBJ2-1	TRBV11-1	.	.
TGTGCCAGCTCACCTCAACAGGGGTCTGAAGCTTTCTTT	CASSPQQGSEAFF	TRBJ1-1	TRBV18	.	TRBD1
TGTGCCAGCAGCTTCAGGGTCGGAAAAGAGACCCAGTACTTC	CASSFRVGKETQYF	TRBJ2-5	TRBV5-6	.	.
TGCGCCAGCAGCTCCTGGGGCAGGGACTCGGGGGCCTATGGCTACACCTTC	CASSSWGRDSGAYGYTF	TRBJ1-2	TRBV4-1	few	.
TGTGCTAGTGGTTTGGGACTAGCGGGAGTCGGGGCAGATACGCAGTATTTT	CASGLGLAGVGADTQYF	TRBJ2-3	TRBV12-5	.	TRBD2
TGCGCCAGCAGCTTGGCCGGCGGTTTCTATGGCTACACCTTC	CASSLAGGFYGYTF	TRBJ1-2	TRBV5-1	.	.
TGTGCCAGCAGCTTAGGGGGGCTGGGCACTGAAGCTTTCTTT	CASSLGGLGTEAFF	TRBJ1-1	TRBV7-9	.	.
TGTGCCACCAGCAGAGGCGGGGAAACCGGGGAGCTGTTTTTT	CATSRGGETGELFF	TRBJ2-2	TRBV15	.	.
TGTGCCAGTAGTGCCCCTGAGGCGGGATCCACCGGGGAGCTGTTTTTT	CASSAPEAGSTGELFF	TRBJ2-2	TRBV19	.	.
TGTGCCAGCAGCTTAGAGAAGATAAGGCCTAGCGGGAGGACAGATACGCAGTATTTT	CASSLEKIRPSGRTDTQYF	TRBJ2-3	TRBV11-3	.	TRBD2
TGTGCCTGGAGTACCCAAGAGGGTATTAATTCACCCCTCCACTTT	CAWSTQEGINSPLHF	TRBJ1-6	TRBV30	.	.
TGTGCCAGCAGCTTAGACACTTATAATTCACCCCTCCACTTT	CASSLDTYNSPLHF	TRBJ1-6	TRBV7-3	.	.
TGCGCCAGCACCCGGTTTTCAAATGGACTAGCTAGGAGTGAGCAGTTCTTC	CASTRFSNGLARSEQFF	TRBJ2-1	TRBV5-1	.	TRBD2
TGTGCCAGCAGCTCCCCTGGGACTAGCAATGAGCAGTTCTTC	CASSSPGTSNEQFF	TRBJ2-1	TRBV7-6	.	TRBD2
TGTGCCAGCAGCCCCCCTCTCCATAATTCACCCCTCCACTTT	CASSPPLHNSPLHF	TRBJ1-6	TRBV6-5	few	.
TGTGCCAGCAGTGAAATGACTGAAGCTTTCTTT	CASSEMTEAFF	TRBJ1-1	TRBV6-1	few	.
TGTGCCTCGAGAGGGCTGACAGATACGCAGTATTTT	CASRGLTDTQYF	TRBJ2-3	TRBV30	.	.
TGTGCCAGTAGTTTTCGGGGGGCTAGCAATCAGCCCCAGCATTTT	CASSFRGASNQPQHF	TRBJ1-5	TRBV19	.	.
TGTGCCAGCAGCCCGGGACACCAGAACACTGAAGCTTTCTTT	CASSPGHQNTEAFF	TRBJ1-1	TRBV5-4	.	.
TGTGCCAGCAGCCTAGCGGGAGACTCAGATACGCAGTATTTT	CASSLAGDSDTQYF	TRBJ2-3	TRBV6-6	.	TRBD2